This T cell receptor (beta chain) appears in the sequencing data of a study of T cell repertoires in ileal Crohn's disease. Findings and caveats of the study: High-frequency clones were more common in sorted CD8 than CD4 cells. Compared with non-smokers, active smokers at surgery showed more clonal expansions.

Here immunoSEQ multiplex PCR was the method, and the copy in TCRdb shows in-frame clones only, minus some. The profile shows about 12,000 clones, 82% of them singletons. Concerning this clone: Its antigen remains unidentified.

Specified time point: neoterminal ileum biopsy at postoperative endoscopy, about 6 months after surgery. Eligibility required adulthood, ileal or ileocolonic Crohn's disease and indicated ileocolonic resection. V lost 6 bases, J lost 5 bases, and 5 bases stayed unmatched. CDR3 length: 14 residues. From germline, CDR1 is SGHRS and CDR2 YFSETQ. The receptor's source is an adult with Crohn's disease. The sample was ileal tissue. The chain combines TRBV5-1 with TRBJ2-3, with TRBD2 matching over 11 bases. DNA of the CDR3: TGCGCCAGCAAACTAGCGGGAGCGCGAGATACGCAGTATTTT. Translation gives CASKLAGARDTQYF.